This record concerns one TCR beta chain sequence. Its target is not known. The data were obtained in a study of CD4 T cells in relation to SARS-CoV-2 and coronaviruses. As for the study in general: After roughly ten days of antigen culture, PBMC TCR beta CDR3s were sequenced. Crossreactive spike epitopes shared across donors were mapped to their HLA restriction. Points from the study as a whole: Approximately 65% of donors had memory CD4+ clonotypes crossrecognizing SARS-CoV-2 and common cold coronavirus spike.

Only in-frame clones appear in the TCRdb table, and some are missing; sequencing was by immunoSEQ multiplex PCR. The repertoire holds some 20,000 clones, with approximately 72% as singletons. CD4+ T cells from unexposed donors were obtained before the COVID-19 pandemic (2011-2018). CD4+ T cells were isolated from the cells after more than 8 days of culture. Cells permitting, SARS-CoV-2 S/N and four cold-coronavirus spikes were tested on unexposed-donor CD4+ T cells. After removal of 5 bases from V and 10 bases from J, the junction contained 5 bases not matched to a gene. CDR1 is SEHNR, CDR2 FQNEAQ, per germline (reference sequence). The CDR3 length is 12 residues.

The specimen was CD4+ T cells from PBMCs, cultured in vitro. This receptor was taken from a human donor in good health. This chain uses TRBV7-9 with TRBJ2-3; 8 nucleotides match TRBD2. This CDR3 is CASSPGGDPQYF. In nucleotides, the CDR3 is TGTGCCAGCAGCCCGGGGGGGGACCCGCAGTATTTT.